This T cell receptor (beta chain) was captured by sequencing in a study of prognosis after radiotherapy for stage I lung cancer. CDR1 and CDR2 from the germline V gene are DFQATT and SNEGSKA (reference sequence). The length of the CDR3 is 14 residues. The J segment lost 1 base and the V segment lost 7 bases, leaving 7 bases of the junction unmatched. As for this clonotype: As yet, its antigen is unknown.

Genomic DNA served as the source from which two-round multiplex PCR generated TCR beta CDR3 amplicons. TRBV and TRBJ genes each had their own specific primers in first-round PCR. TCRdb re-derived calls from the multiplex PCR reads in MiXCR, one entry per CDR3 protein. The table includes around 20,000 distinct CDR3 sequences, 40% detected once. Study-wide points: Medians of around 9,500 versus 6,500 showed unique TCR clone counts falling after stereotactic body radiation therapy. Reportedly, the usage of TRBV and TRBJ genes was not the same in patients with and without metastases.

The chain has TRBV20-1 and TRBJ2-3; 8 bases are shared with TRBD2. The sample was PBMCs, taken before or after stereotactic body radiation therapy (not recorded which). The sequence was obtained from a donor aged 50 or older with non-small cell lung cancer. The CDR3 DNA sequence: TGCAGTGTTCCGGGACTAGTCTGCACAGATACGCAGTATTTT. Protein sequence: CSVPGLVCTDTQYF.